This TCR beta chain was sequenced in a study of shared clonotypes between healthy human individuals. The CDR3 is 13 residues long. In germline, CDR1 is ENHRY, CDR2 SYGVKD. V trimming: 11 bases; J trimming: 5 bases; junction bases outside the gene matches: 6. Using immunoSEQ multiplex PCR, the repertoire was profiled, and TCRdb retains in-frame clones only, with some absent. The data contain 2 million to 3 million clones, over 85% of them singletons. This TCR came from a man aged 18 to 29 in good health. Some clones in this sample may be carry-over from other donors' samples. This rearrangement joins TRBV10-3 to TRBJ2-1; 10 bases align to TRBD2. Specimen: naive CD4+ T cells from PBMCs. Subset specified: CD45RA+ positively selected. The CDR3 nucleotides are TGTGCCGCTAGCGGGAGAAACGACAATGAGCAGTTCTTC. Translation gives CAASGRNDNEQFF.